The clone carrying this TCR beta chain was recorded a few times. Its antigen remains unidentified. The germline V gene has CDR1 SEHNR and CDR2 FQNEAQ (reference sequence). The V segment lost 2 bases and the J segment 9 bases; nucleotides outside the gene matches: 7. The CDR3 totals 15 residues. The data were taken from a study of blood T cells in healthy people across ages. Sample-barcoded 5' priming and a J-beta primer mix drove a second PCR of about 6 to 12 cycles. One entry per CDR3 protein results from TCRdb running MiXCR on the 5' RACE reads. The sample has fewer than 800,000 distinct CDR3 sequences; roughly 25% are singletons. Study-level findings and limits: As age increased, TCR beta diversity per million T cells fell in a roughly linear fashion. Changes in expanded clonotypes were possibly confounded, as the CMV status of donors was unknown.

The same specimen was also included in a second study, on T cells of mothers and their children. From that report: A few healthy Caucasian mothers, along with their six children, were the donors. An overlap that was slightly higher, though non-significant, was seen in related mother-child pairs versus unrelated pairs.

Material for sequencing was blood. The sequence was obtained from a boy younger than 18 in good health. The chain employs TRBV7-9 and TRBJ2-1, with 10 bases that match TRBD2. CDR3 nucleotides: TGTGCCAGCAGCTTAAGGCCCCTAGCGGGAGTTGAGCAGTTCTTC. It yields the protein CASSLRPLAGVEQFF.